A selection of T cell receptor beta chains follows, all from one sample in a study of metastatic and nonmetastatic thyroid tumors. TCRdb redid the clone calls on the PCR reads using MiXCR. The sample consists of about 15,000 clones, approximately 25% of them appearing once. The sample was adjacent normal tissue. The receptor set was obtained from a female donor with papillary thyroid cancer or a benign thyroid nodule (not recorded which). Some clones in this sample may be carry-over from other donors' samples. Each CDR3 is given with its conserved first and last residue. The D gene is left open where the match is weak. Only part of the rows carry a size: once, few, many, or a class if the clone is expanded.

.,TRBV28,TRBD1,TRBJ2-7,TGTGCCAGCATTTCAGGGGGCGCGTCCTCCTACGAGCAGTACTTC,CASISGGASSYEQYF
.,TRBV5-1,.,TRBJ1-2,TGCGCCAGCAGCTTGGTTGGGGGCGCCTATGGCTACACCTTC,CASSLVGGAYGYTF
.,TRBV3-1,.,TRBJ1-2,TGTGCCAGCAGCCAAGATCTTGCGGAGCCAGGGGGCTACACCTTC,CASSQDLAEPGGYTF
.,TRBV11-1,TRBD2,TRBJ2-3,TGTGCCAGCAGCCCGACTACTAGCGGGAGGGATACGCAGTATTTT,CASSPTTSGRDTQYF
once,TRBV24-1,TRBD1,TRBJ2-1,TGTGCCACCAGTGATTTTCGAGACAGGGGTTTCATCAATGAGCAGTTCTTC,CATSDFRDRGFINEQFF
.,TRBV2,.,TRBJ1-3,TGTGCCAGCAGTATGGACCCTGGAAACACCATATATTTT,CASSMDPGNTIYF
few,TRBV12-3/TRBV12-4,.,TRBJ1-2,TGTGCCAGCAGTTTAGCCACTTTCGGGGGCTACACCTTC,CASSLATFGGYTF
.,TRBV7-9,TRBD2,TRBJ2-3,TGTGCCAGCAGCTTACGGGACTACACAGATACGCAGTATTTT,CASSLRDYTDTQYF
.,TRBV6-1,TRBD1,TRBJ2-7,TGTGCCAGCAGTGATTTTCGATACGGACAGGGGGCGGGCCACGAGCAGTACTTC,CASSDFRYGQGAGHEQYF
many,TRBV20-1,.,TRBJ2-2,TGCAGTGCTAGAGATAAGACAAAGGGCGGGGAGCTGTTTTTT,CSARDKTKGGELFF
medium-sized,TRBV3-2,.,TRBJ2-2,TGTGCCAGCAGCCAGGCCCTCATGGGGCTTCGAAACACCGGGGAGCTGTTTTTT,CASSQALMGLRNTGELFF
few,TRBV6-1,TRBD1,TRBJ2-2,TGTGCCAGCCGCAAGGGACAGGGGTACACCGGGGAGCTGTTTTTT,CASRKGQGYTGELFF
once,TRBV11-3,.,TRBJ2-7,TGTGCCAGCAGCTTAAGCCTAGCTGGCGAGCAGTACTTC,CASSLSLAGEQYF
.,TRBV5-1,.,TRBJ1-5,TGCGCCAGCAGCTTGGGGTATGGGGGCGCAGGCAATCAGCCCCAGCATTTT,CASSLGYGGAGNQPQHF
.,TRBV6-2/TRBV6-3,.,TRBJ2-1,TGTGCCAGCAGCAACCCCGGGACAAACTACAATGAGCAGTTCTTC,CASSNPGTNYNEQFF
.,TRBV11-3,TRBD2,TRBJ2-3,TGTGCCAGCAGCTCCGAAGCGGGAGGCTGGGATACGCAGTATTTT,CASSSEAGGWDTQYF
.,TRBV7-3,TRBD1,TRBJ2-1,TGTGCCAGCAGCATACCCGGGACAGTCAATGAGCAGTTCTTC,CASSIPGTVNEQFF
.,TRBV6-1,.,TRBJ2-1,TGTGCCAGCAGTACGACCGGGACTTCCTACAATGAGCAGTTCTTC,CASSTTGTSYNEQFF
.,TRBV6-1,TRBD2,TRBJ2-4,TGTGCCAGCAGTGAACGCGGGAGGGACATAAACATTCAGTACTTC,CASSERGRDINIQYF
.,TRBV5-1,.,TRBJ2-7,TGCGCCAGCAGCTTTGGTATTGGCTCCTACGAGCAGTACTTC,CASSFGIGSYEQYF
many,TRBV6-1,.,TRBJ1-2,TGTGCCAGCAGTGAAGCATCACAAGGACGCTATGGCTACACCTTC,CASSEASQGRYGYTF
few,TRBV24-1,.,TRBJ2-1,TGTGCCACCAGTGATATGACCGTTACAATCGATGAGCAGTTCTTC,CATSDMTVTIDEQFF
.,TRBV6-1,TRBD2,TRBJ2-2,TGTGCCACCCCTGGAGGCGGGGGAACCGGGGAGCTGTTTTTT,CATPGGGGTGELFF
.,TRBV27,.,TRBJ2-7,TGTGCCAGCAGTTTACGGGGGCCCAACTACGAGCAGTACTTC,CASSLRGPNYEQYF
.,TRBV27,TRBD1,TRBJ2-2,TGTGCCAGCAGTCTCTCCGGGACAGGGGACGGGGAGCTGTTTTTT,CASSLSGTGDGELFF
.,TRBV7-3,.,TRBJ2-1,TGTGCCAGCAGCTTAACGTTCCAGCAAGGTGAGCAGTTCTTC,CASSLTFQQGEQFF
.,TRBV5-1,.,TRBJ2-7,TGCGCCAGCAGCACACGAGGTTGGTTGCAAGGCTACGAGCAGTACTTC,CASSTRGWLQGYEQYF
few,TRBV7-9,.,TRBJ2-7,TGTGCCAGCAGCTTAGGGGACAACGAGCAGTACTTC,CASSLGDNEQYF
.,TRBV19,.,TRBJ2-6,TGTGCCAGTAGAGGTGGGGCCAACGTCCTGACTTTC,CASRGGANVLTF
.,TRBV19,TRBD1,TRBJ1-1,TGTGCCAGTAGACCGGGGGGACAGGGCAAAGTCGGAGCTTTCTTT,CASRPGGQGKVGAFF
few,TRBV12-3/TRBV12-4,.,TRBJ2-1,TGTGCCAGCAGTTTGGGGCTCCGCAATGAGCAGTTCTTC,CASSLGLRNEQFF
few,TRBV12-3/TRBV12-4,TRBD1,TRBJ1-1,TGTGCCAGCAGCACGACAGGGAAGGCTGAAGCTTTCTTT,CASSTTGKAEAFF